One sample yielded the 30 T cell receptor beta chains listed below, sequenced in a study of regulatory T cells in long-lasting Graves disease (dated by TCRdb to the early 2020s). Library creation used multiplex PCR. The sequencer listed for this sample is Illumina HiSeq 4000. iRepertoire HTBI primers and Arm-PCR amplification of CDR3 regions were used to construct TCR beta libraries. TCRdb trimmed public reads at Q25 via fastp, called clones via MiXCR and kept in-frame beta chains. Rows with one shared CDR3 protein collapse into an entry with the most common genes and DNA. For this sample there are about 660,000 distinct CDR3 sequences; around 30% appear just once. The biggest ten clones account for roughly 40% of the sample. The time point label, as the study defines it: persistent/refractory GD, antithyroid drugs over 5 years with positive TRAb. RNA was extracted from PBMCs in TRIzol for both TCR sequencing and RNA sequencing.

Sequenced here: peripheral blood mononuclear cells (PBMCs), sampled when the disease was refractory, from a patient treated with antithyroid drugs. The receptors were sampled from a female donor with Graves disease.

This clonotype was counted a few times. The chain has TRBV2 and TRBJ1-1, with D tentatively TRBD1 (6 bases). The length of the CDR3 is 14 residues. V lost 7 bases to trimming and J lost 5 bases, with 17 bases between them. Germline values: CDR1 SNHLY, CDR2 FYNNEI. The CDR3 coding sequence is TGTGCCAGCACCCTCGGGGGGCAAGGGACTGAAGCTTTCTTT. Encoded protein: CASTLGGQGTEAFF. The complete variable domain, with remaining parts taken from reference TRBV2 and TRBJ1-1, reads EPEVTQTPSHQVTQMGQEVILRCVPISNHLYFYWYRQILGQKVEFLVSFYNNEISEKSEIFDDQFSVERPDGSNFTLKIRSTKLEDSAMYFCASTLGGQGTEAFFGQGTRLTVV.

This clonotype was recorded many times. V and J are TRBV28 and TRBJ1-5, with a possible D match to TRBD1 (5 bases). Trimming cost V 5 bases and J 1 base, with 9 bases left between them. This CDR3 has 14 amino acids. Germline assignment: CDR1 MDHEN and CDR2 SYDVKM. Here the CDR3 DNA reads TGTGCCAGCAGTGATCAGGGAAGCAATCAGCCCCAGCATTTT. Translated, it gives CASSDQGSNQPQHF.

This clonotype turned up a few times. The V and J genes are TRBV6-1 and TRBJ1-2; 8 bases line up with TRBD1. The V and J ends lost 8 bases and 5 bases, in that order; junction bases with no gene match: 13. This CDR3 is built from 15 residues. CDR1 and CDR2 (germline): MNHNS, SASEGT. The CDR3 reads CASSDRGAGVYGYTF. The CDR3 DNA reads TGTGCCAGCTCAGACAGGGGTGCCGGGGTATATGGCTACACCTTC.

This clonotype was counted a few times. The rearrangement links TRBV3-1 to TRBJ1-5; D is unresolved. CDR3 length: 15 amino acids. V was clipped by 0 bases and J by 4 bases, with 10 bases between them. Germline CDR1 and CDR2: LGHDT and YNNKEL (reference sequence). CDR3 sequence reads: CASSQDTANNQPQHF. DNA of the CDR3: TGTGCCAGCAGCCAAGATACGGCAAATAATCAGCCCCAGCATTTT.

This clonotype turned up a few times. The chain uses TRBV5-5 and TRBJ1-5, with D uncertain. This CDR3 is built from 16 residues. The germline gives CDR1 SGHKS, CDR2 YYEKEE (reference sequence). Trimming stripped 0 bases from V and 0 bases from J, with 10 bases between. CDR3 bases: TGTGCCAGCAGCTTGGCACCGATGAATAGCAATCAGCCCCAGCATTTT. It encodes CASSLAPMNSNQPQHF.

This clonotype has just one count. The V and J genes are TRBV30 and TRBJ1-2; D is unclear. CDR1 is GTSNPN, CDR2 SVGIG, per germline (reference sequence). V lost 2 bases, J lost 2 bases, and 12 bases lay in between. The CDR3 is made up of 14 amino acids. The CDR3 loop is CAWSRIYENYGYTF. The CDR3 coding sequence is TGTGCCTGGAGTAGGATATATGAAAACTATGGCTACACCTTC.

The chain has TRBV6-2 or TRBV6-3 and TRBJ1-1; D remains ambiguous. The CDR3 runs to 10 residues. With 5 bases removed from V and 7 bases from J, the gap between germline ends came to 5 bases. Germline CDR1 is MNHEY and CDR2 is SVGEGT. The CDR3 DNA is TGTGCCAGCAGTCAGCATGAAGCTTTCTTT. Encoded protein: CASSQHEAFF.

In this sample, this clonotype turned up many times. The rearrangement uses TRBV11-2 and TRBJ1-1; no reliable D call. Germline loops: CDR1 SGHAT, CDR2 FQNNGV. Trimming left V 1 base short and J 1 base short, with 7 bases between. The CDR3 has 14 amino acids. This CDR3 reads CASSLVDANTEAFF. The CDR3 coding sequence is TGTGCCAGCAGCTTAGTCGACGCGAACACTGAAGCTTTCTTT.

The chain uses TRBV6-2 or TRBV6-3 and TRBJ1-5, with no clear D. Germline V gene lookup returns CDR1 MNHEY and CDR2 SVGEGT. The CDR3 has 16 residues. Deletions cut 6 bases from V and 2 bases from J, with 17 bases between. The DNA of the CDR3 is TGTGCCAGCAGCCCTCGCACCAGGATCGGCAATCAGCCCCAGCATTTT. Residues: CASSPRTRIGNQPQHF.

Only a few counts were recorded for this clonotype. This chain links TRBV11-2 with TRBJ1-4, with 8 bases aligning to TRBD1. Germline V gene lookup returns CDR1 SGHAT and CDR2 FQNNGV. Trimming took 0 bases from V and 8 from J; bases not matched to a gene: 5. The length of the CDR3 is 15 residues. The CDR3: CASSLDSRGREKLFF. The DNA of the CDR3 is TGTGCCAGCAGCTTAGATAGCAGGGGGCGCGAAAAACTGTTTTTT.

This clonotype showed up just a few times. V is TRBV5-1 and J is TRBJ2-2, with a weak D call TRBD2 (6 bases). Germline V gives CDR1 SGHRS, CDR2 YFSETQ. The CDR3 runs to 15 residues. Trimming removed 2 bases from V and 7 bases from J, with 15 bases in between. The CDR3 nucleotides read TGCGCCAGCAGCTTACGGGGGAGTCAGGACGGGGAGCTGTTTTTT. As protein: CASSLRGSQDGELFF.

In this sample, this clonotype turned up a few times. The chain has TRBV20-1 and TRBJ2-7; 9 bases are a match to TRBD2. CDR3 length equals 16 residues. Germline V lookup: CDR1 DFQATT, CDR2 SNEGSKA (reference sequence). CDR3: CSGGVAGAGDLYEQYF. The CDR3 DNA reads as TGCAGCGGGGGGGTAGCGGGAGCTGGGGACCTCTACGAGCAGTACTTC.

This clonotype has more than one count but fewer than ten. The rearrangement uses TRBV29-1 and TRBJ1-1, with D possibly matching TRBD1 (6 bases). The CDR3 totals 14 residues. The V gene's germline CDR1 is SQVTM and CDR2 ANQGSEA. V dropped 2 bases and J dropped 4 bases, with 14 bases sitting between them. The CDR3 sequence: CSVEFRGFPTEAFF. In nucleotides, the CDR3 is TGCAGCGTTGAATTCAGGGGATTCCCCACTGAAGCTTTCTTT.

This clonotype has ten or more counts. The chain carries TRBV20-1 and TRBJ2-5; TRBD1 might be the D (5 bases). Looked up from germline, CDR1 is DFQATT and CDR2 is SNEGSKA (reference sequence). V lost 3 bases and J 5 bases, leaving 13 bases between the germline ends. There are 13 residues in the CDR3. CDR3 in amino acids: CSASLQGGETQYF. DNA of the CDR3: TGCAGTGCTAGTCTCCAGGGTGGGGAGACCCAGTACTTC.

This clonotype was counted a few times. The genes are TRBV30 and TRBJ2-2; 8 bases are a match to TRBD2. CDR3 size: 14 residues. V shed 4 bases and J 1 base; nucleotides not matched to a gene: 2. Germline V gives CDR1 GTSNPN, CDR2 SVGIG (reference sequence). The CDR3 coding sequence is TGTGCCTGGATGGGACTAGGGAACACCGGGGAGCTGTTTTTT. It translates to CAWMGLGNTGELFF.

The chain joins TRBV29-1 to TRBJ1-1, with 7 bases matching TRBD1. Germline V lookup: CDR1 SQVTM, CDR2 ANQGSEA. With V trimmed by 5 bases and J by 6 bases, 3 bases remained unmatched. The CDR3 contains 11 residues. The CDR3: CSVLTGSEAFF. In nucleotides, the CDR3 is TGCAGCGTTCTGACAGGGTCTGAAGCTTTCTTT.

The rearrangement uses TRBV7-2 and TRBJ1-5; maybe TRBD1 (5 bases). Germline assignment: CDR1 SGHTA and CDR2 FQGNSA. The CDR3 is 17 amino acids. V lost 3 bases to trimming and J lost 2 bases, with 17 bases between them. For the CDR3, the DNA is TGTGCCAGCAGCTTTAAGGGGAGGGGCTTAGGCAATCAGCCCCAGCATTTT. Encoded protein: CASSFKGRGLGNQPQHF.

This clonotype was seen only a few times. CDR3 in DNA: TGTGCCAGCAGTCCCCGGGACAGTTTTTATAGCAATCAGCCCCAGCATTTT. As protein: CASSPRDSFYSNQPQHF. The chain recombines TRBV28 with TRBJ1-5; 7 nucleotides agree with TRBD1. V was clipped by 5 bases and J by 0 bases; unmatched bases: 10. Germline-derived CDR1 and CDR2 are MDHEN and SYDVKM. This CDR3 is 17 amino acids long. Based on the CDR3 plus reference TRBV28 and TRBJ1-5, the full variable domain is DVKVTQSSRYLVKRTGEKVFLECVQDMDHENMFWYRQDPGLGLRLIYFSYDVKMKEKGDIPEGYSVSREKKERFSLILESASTNQTSMYLCASSPRDSFYSNQPQHFGDGTRLSIL.

This chain uses TRBV28 with TRBJ1-4; 8 bases align to TRBD1. The CDR3 spans 14 residues. Germline loops: CDR1 MDHEN, CDR2 SYDVKM. V lost 2 bases and J lost 8; bases outside the gene matches: 4. CDR3: CASSLGSGGEKLFF. The CDR3 DNA sequence: TGTGCCAGCAGTTTAGGGTCAGGGGGCGAAAAACTGTTTTTT.

The chain combines TRBV5-6 with TRBJ1-2; TRBD1 aligns across 8 bases. After removal of 5 bases from V and 4 bases from J, the junction contained 7 bases not matched to a gene. The CDR3 has 14 amino acids. The germline CDR1 and CDR2 sequences are SGHDT and YYEEEE. The CDR3 is CASSRQGQVYGYTF. CDR3 bases: TGTGCCAGCAGTAGACAGGGGCAGGTCTATGGCTACACCTTC.

The chain combines TRBV30 with TRBJ1-2; D not certain. The CDR3 is made up of 15 amino acids. Germline V gives CDR1 GTSNPN, CDR2 SVGIG (reference sequence). With 0 bases removed from V and 4 bases from J, the gap between germline ends came to 15 bases. The CDR3 loop reads CAWSVGHLVTYGYTF. The CDR3 DNA sequence: TGTGCCTGGAGTGTCGGTCACCTTGTTACCTATGGCTACACCTTC.

This clonotype was seen a few times. The chain is built from TRBV20-1 and TRBJ2-5, with no clear D. CDR3 size: 14 residues. Germline V gives CDR1 DFQATT, CDR2 SNEGSKA (reference sequence). Deletions cut 0 bases from V and 5 bases from J, with 13 bases between. The CDR3 sequence: CSARDRTDLETQYF. CDR3 nucleotides: TGCAGTGCTAGAGATCGAACGGATTTGGAGACCCAGTACTTC.

This chain connects TRBV2 to TRBJ1-5; 9 nucleotides align to TRBD1. The length of the CDR3 is 18 residues. Germline V gene lookup returns CDR1 SNHLY and CDR2 FYNNEI. Trimming removed 5 bases from V and 1 base from J; junction bases left unmatched: 12. The CDR3 is CASSPVQGAVWSNQPQHF. CDR3 sequence (DNA): TGTGCCAGCAGTCCGGTACAGGGGGCGGTTTGGAGCAATCAGCCCCAGCATTTT. Using reference TRBV2 and TRBJ1-5 for the parts outside the CDR3, the full variable domain is EPEVTQTPSHQVTQMGQEVILRCVPISNHLYFYWYRQILGQKVEFLVSFYNNEISEKSEIFDDQFSVERPDGSNFTLKIRSTKLEDSAMYFCASSPVQGAVWSNQPQHFGDGTRLSIL.

This clonotype has a handful of counts. The V call is TRBV7-9, the J call TRBJ1-1; D remains unclear. The V gene lost 1 base and the J gene lost 11 bases, with 14 bases spanning the gap. Germline CDR1 is SEHNR and CDR2 is FQNEAQ (reference sequence). The CDR3 consists of 13 residues. CDR3 nucleotide sequence: TGTGCCAGCAGCTTAGGTGCCGTAAATGTGGCTTTCTTT. Translation: CASSLGAVNVAFF.

This chain joins TRBV5-6 and TRBJ2-2, with 13 bases aligning to TRBD2. Germline CDR1 reads SGHDT; CDR2 reads YYEEEE. CDR3 size: 16 residues. After removal of 3 bases from V and 5 bases from J, the junction contained 4 bases not matched to a gene. The CDR3 loop is CASSYRLAGGTGELFF. In DNA form, the CDR3 reads TGTGCCAGCAGCTACCGACTAGCGGGAGGAACCGGGGAGCTGTTTTTT.

The chain has TRBV4-2 and TRBJ2-2; the match to TRBD2 covers 8 bases. In germline, CDR1 is LGHNA, CDR2 YNFKEQ. V shed 1 base and J 3 bases; nucleotides not matched to a gene: 1. The CDR3 has 15 residues. This CDR3 reads CASSQGSGDTGELFF. The CDR3 region has the DNA TGTGCCAGCAGCCAAGGTAGCGGGGACACCGGGGAGCTGTTTTTT.

The J gene is TRBJ2-5, the V gene TRBV15, with D perhaps TRBD1 (5 bases). From germline, CDR1 is LNHNV and CDR2 YYDKDF (reference sequence). V shed 4 bases and J shed 5 bases, with 17 bases lying between them. This CDR3 has 15 amino acids. This CDR3 reads CATSTDPQVRETQYF. CDR3 bases: TGTGCCACCAGCACCGACCCACAGGTCCGGGAGACCCAGTACTTC.

In this sample, this clonotype turned up a few times. The rearrangement links TRBV28 to TRBJ1-2; 9 nucleotides align to TRBD1. The V gene end was trimmed by 5 bases and the J gene end by 8 bases; junction bases not matched to a gene: 12. CDR3 length: 15 residues. Per germline, CDR1 MDHEN and CDR2 SYDVKM. Written as DNA, the CDR3 is TGTGCCAGCAGTGAGAGGGACAGGGAGCTGAAGGGCTACACCTTC. The encoded protein is CASSERDRELKGYTF.

In the case of this clonotype: An end of the junction does not agree with germline; a read error may underlie this. CDR3 residues: CASSRYPETFF. In DNA form, the CDR3 reads TGTGCCAGCAGCCGATACCCTGAAACTTTCTTT. The rearrangement joins TRBV6-1 to TRBJ1-1; D call uncertain. Germline lookup yields CDR1 MNHNS and CDR2 SASEGT. The CDR3 extends over 11 amino acids.

This clonotype was seen only a few times. A junction end diverges from the germline sequence, so it may reflect a read error. The rearrangement links TRBV5-1 to TRBJ2-7, with D unclear. CDR1 and CDR2 (germline): SGHRS, YFSETQ. The CDR3 extends over 13 amino acids. The CDR3 here is CASSPSNLYEQYF. The CDR3 DNA reads as TGTGCCAGCAGCCCATCCAATTTGTACGAGCAGTACTTC.